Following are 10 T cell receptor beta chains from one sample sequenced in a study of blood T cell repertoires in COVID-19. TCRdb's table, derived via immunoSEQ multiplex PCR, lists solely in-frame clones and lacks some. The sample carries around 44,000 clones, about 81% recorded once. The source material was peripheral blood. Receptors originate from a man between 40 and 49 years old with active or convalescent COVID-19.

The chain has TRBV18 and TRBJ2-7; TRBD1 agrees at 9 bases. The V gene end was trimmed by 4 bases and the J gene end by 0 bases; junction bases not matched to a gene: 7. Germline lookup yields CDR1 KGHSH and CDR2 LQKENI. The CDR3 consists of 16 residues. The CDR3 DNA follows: TGTGCCAGCTCACGGACCGGGACAGGGCCCTCCTACGAGCAGTACTTC. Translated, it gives CASSRTGTGPSYEQYF. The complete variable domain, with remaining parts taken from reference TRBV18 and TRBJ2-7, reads NAGVMQNPRHLVRRRGQEARLRCSPMKGHSHVYWYRQLPEEGLKFMVYLQKENIIDESGMPKERFSAEFPKEGPSILRIQQVVRGDSAAYFCASSRTGTGPSYEQYFGPGTRLTVT.

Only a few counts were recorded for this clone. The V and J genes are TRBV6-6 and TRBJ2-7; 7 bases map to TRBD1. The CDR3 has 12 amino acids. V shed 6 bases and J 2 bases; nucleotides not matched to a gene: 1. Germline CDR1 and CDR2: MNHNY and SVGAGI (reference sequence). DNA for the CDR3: TGTGCCAGCAGCGGGACAGCCTACGAGCAGTACTTC. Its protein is CASSGTAYEQYF.

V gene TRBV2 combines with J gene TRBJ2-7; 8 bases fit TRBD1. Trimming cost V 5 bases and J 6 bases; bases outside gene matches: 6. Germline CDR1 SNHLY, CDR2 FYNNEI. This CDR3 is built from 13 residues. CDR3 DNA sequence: TGTGCCAGCAGTACCGGACAGGGCCGCGAGCAGTACTTC. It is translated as CASSTGQGREQYF.

The CDR3 here is CSVRDRDEQYF. CDR3 DNA sequence: TGCAGCGTCCGGGACAGGGACGAGCAGTACTTC. The V call is TRBV29-1, the J call TRBJ2-7, with 9 positions matching TRBD1. Germline CDR1 reads SQVTM; CDR2 reads ANQGSEA. V shed 6 bases and J 5 bases; nucleotides not matched to a gene: 2. The CDR3 contains 11 residues.

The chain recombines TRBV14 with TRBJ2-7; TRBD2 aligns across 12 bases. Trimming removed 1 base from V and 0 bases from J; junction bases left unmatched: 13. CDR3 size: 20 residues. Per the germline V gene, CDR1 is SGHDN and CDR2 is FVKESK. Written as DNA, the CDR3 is TGTGCCAGCAGCCAAGCCCCGGGACTAGCGGGCAACTGGTTCTCCTACGAGCAGTACTTC. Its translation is CASSQAPGLAGNWFSYEQYF.

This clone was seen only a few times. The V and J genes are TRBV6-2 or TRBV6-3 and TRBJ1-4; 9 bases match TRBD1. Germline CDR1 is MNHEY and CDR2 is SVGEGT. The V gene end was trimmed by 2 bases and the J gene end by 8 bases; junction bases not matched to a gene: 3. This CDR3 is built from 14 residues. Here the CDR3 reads CASSYDRGEEKLFF. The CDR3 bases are TGTGCCAGCAGTTACGACAGGGGGGAGGAAAAACTGTTTTTT.

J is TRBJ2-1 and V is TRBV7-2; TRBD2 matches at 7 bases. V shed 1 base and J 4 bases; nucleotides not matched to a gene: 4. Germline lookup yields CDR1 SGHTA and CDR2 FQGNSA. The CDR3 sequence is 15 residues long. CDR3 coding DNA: TGTGCCAGCAGCTTAGACAGCGGGGATTACAATGAGCAGTTCTTC. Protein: CASSLDSGDYNEQFF. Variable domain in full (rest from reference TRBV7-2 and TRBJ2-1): GAGVSQSPSNKVTEKGKDVELRCDPISGHTALYWYRQSLGQGLEFLIYFQGNSAPDKSGLPSDRFSAERTGGSVSTLTIQRTQQEDSAVYLCASSLDSGDYNEQFFGPGTRLTVL.

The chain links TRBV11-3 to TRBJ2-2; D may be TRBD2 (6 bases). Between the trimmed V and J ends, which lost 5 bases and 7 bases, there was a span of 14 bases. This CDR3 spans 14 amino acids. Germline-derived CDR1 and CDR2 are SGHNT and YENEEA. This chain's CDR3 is CASSRDSSFGELFF. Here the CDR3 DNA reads TGTGCCAGCAGCCGGGACTCCTCTTTCGGGGAGCTGTTTTTT.

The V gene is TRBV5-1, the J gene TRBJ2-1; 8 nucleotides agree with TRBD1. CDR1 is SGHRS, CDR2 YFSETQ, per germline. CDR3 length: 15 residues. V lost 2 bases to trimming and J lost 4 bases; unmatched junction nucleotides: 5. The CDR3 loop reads CASSLNRGLYNEQFF. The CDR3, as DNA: TGCGCCAGCAGCTTAAACAGGGGGTTGTACAATGAGCAGTTCTTC.

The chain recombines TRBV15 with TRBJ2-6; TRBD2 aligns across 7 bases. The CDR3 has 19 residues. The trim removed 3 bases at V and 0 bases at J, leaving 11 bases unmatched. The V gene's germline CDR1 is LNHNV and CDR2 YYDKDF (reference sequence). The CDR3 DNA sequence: TGTGCCACCAGCAGGAAGGAACTAGCGCATAGCTCTGGGGCCAACGTCCTGACTTTC. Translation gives CATSRKELAHSSGANVLTF.